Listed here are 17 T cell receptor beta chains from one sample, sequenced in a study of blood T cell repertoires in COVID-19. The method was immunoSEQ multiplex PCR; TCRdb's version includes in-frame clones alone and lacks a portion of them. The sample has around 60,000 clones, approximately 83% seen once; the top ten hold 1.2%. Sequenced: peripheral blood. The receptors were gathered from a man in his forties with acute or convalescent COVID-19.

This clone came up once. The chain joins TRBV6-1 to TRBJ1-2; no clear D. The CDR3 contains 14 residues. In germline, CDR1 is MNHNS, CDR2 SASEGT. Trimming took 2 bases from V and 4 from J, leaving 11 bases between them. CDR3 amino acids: CASSEQDLGYGYTF. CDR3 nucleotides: TGTGCCAGCAGTGAACAGGATTTGGGCTATGGCTACACCTTC.

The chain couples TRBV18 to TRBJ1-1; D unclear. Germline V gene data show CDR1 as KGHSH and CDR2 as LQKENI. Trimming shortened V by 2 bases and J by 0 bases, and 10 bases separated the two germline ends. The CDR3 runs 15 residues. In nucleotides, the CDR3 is TGTGCCAGCTCACCAGAGGGCCTCATGAACACTGAAGCTTTCTTT. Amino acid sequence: CASSPEGLMNTEAFF.

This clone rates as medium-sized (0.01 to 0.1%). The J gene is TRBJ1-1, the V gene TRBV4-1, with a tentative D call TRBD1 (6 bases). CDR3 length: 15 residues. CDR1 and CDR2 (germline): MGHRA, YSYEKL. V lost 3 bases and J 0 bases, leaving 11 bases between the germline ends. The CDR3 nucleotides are TGCGCCAGCAGCCATGATCAGGGGTTGAACACTGAAGCTTTCTTT. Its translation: CASSHDQGLNTEAFF.

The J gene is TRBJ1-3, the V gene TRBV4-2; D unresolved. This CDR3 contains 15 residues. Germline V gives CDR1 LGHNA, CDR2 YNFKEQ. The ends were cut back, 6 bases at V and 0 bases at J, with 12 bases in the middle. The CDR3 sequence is CASSGDGISGNTIYF. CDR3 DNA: TGTGCCAGCAGTGGTGACGGGATCTCTGGAAACACCATATATTTT.

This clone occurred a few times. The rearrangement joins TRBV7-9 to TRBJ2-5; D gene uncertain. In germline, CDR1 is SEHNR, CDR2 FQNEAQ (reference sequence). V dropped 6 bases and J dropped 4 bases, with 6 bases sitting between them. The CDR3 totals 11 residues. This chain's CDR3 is CASSSGETQYF. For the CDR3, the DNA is TGTGCCAGCAGTTCGGGAGAGACCCAGTACTTC.

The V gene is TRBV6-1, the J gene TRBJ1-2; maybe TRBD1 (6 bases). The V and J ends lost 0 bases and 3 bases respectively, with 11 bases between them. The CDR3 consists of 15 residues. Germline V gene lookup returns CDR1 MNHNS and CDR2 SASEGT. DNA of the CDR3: TGTGCCAGCAGTGAAGCTCGGGCAGGGGACTATGGCTACACCTTC. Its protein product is CASSEARAGDYGYTF.

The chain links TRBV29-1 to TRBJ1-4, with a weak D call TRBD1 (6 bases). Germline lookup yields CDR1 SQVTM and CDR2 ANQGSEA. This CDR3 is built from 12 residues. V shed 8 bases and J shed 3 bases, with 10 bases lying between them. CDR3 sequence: CSIEGANEKLFF. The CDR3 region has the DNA TGCAGCATAGAGGGGGCTAATGAAAAACTGTTTTTT.

The CDR3 nucleotides are TGTGCCAGCAGTTTGACAGATGAAAAACTGTTTTTT. It is translated as CASSLTDEKLFF. V gene TRBV6-6 combines with J gene TRBJ1-4; perhaps TRBD1 as D (5 bases). Trimming stripped 4 bases from V and 6 bases from J, with 6 bases between. Germline-derived CDR1 and CDR2 are MNHNY and SVGAGI (reference sequence). This CDR3 region has 12 residues.

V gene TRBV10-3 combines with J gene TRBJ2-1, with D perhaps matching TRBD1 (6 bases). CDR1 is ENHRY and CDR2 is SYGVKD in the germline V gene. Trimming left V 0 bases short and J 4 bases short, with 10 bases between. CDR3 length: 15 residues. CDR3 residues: CAISESRTEYNEQFF. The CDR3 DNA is TGTGCCATCAGTGAGTCCCGGACAGAATACAATGAGCAGTTCTTC.

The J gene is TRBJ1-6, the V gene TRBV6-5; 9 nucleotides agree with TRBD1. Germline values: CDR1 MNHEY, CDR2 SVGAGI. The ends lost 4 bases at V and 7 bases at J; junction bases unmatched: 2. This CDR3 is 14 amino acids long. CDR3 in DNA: TGTGCCAGCAGTTCGGGGACAGGGAATTCACCCCTCCACTTT. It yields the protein CASSSGTGNSPLHF.

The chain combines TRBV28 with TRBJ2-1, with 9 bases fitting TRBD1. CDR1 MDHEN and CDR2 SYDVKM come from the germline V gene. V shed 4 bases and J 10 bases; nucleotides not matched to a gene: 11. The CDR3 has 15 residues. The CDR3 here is CASSSPGQGVWEQFF. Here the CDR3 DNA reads TGTGCCAGCAGTTCCCCGGGACAGGGAGTTTGGGAGCAGTTCTTC.

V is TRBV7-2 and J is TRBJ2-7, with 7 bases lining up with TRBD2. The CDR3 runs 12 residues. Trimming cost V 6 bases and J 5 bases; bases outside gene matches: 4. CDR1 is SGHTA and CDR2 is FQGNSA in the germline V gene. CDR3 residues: CASSGGGHEQYF. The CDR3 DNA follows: TGTGCCAGCAGTGGGGGAGGGCACGAGCAGTACTTC.

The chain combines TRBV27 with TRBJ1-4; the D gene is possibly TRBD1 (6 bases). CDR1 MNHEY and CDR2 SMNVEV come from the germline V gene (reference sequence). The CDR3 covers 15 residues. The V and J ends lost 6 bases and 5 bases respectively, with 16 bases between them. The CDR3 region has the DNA TGTGCCAGCAGCCATCAGGGGCGACGAAATGAAAAACTGTTTTTT. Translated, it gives CASSHQGRRNEKLFF. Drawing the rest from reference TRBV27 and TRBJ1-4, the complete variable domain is EAQVTQNPRYLITVTGKKLTVTCSQNMNHEYMSWYRQDPGLGLRQIYYSMNVEVTDKGDVPEGYKVSRKEKRNFPLILESPSPNQTSLYFCASSHQGRRNEKLFFGSGTQLSVL.

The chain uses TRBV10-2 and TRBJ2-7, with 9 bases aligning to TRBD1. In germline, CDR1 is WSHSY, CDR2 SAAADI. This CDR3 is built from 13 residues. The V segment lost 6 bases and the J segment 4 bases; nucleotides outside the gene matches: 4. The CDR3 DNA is TGCGCCAGCAGCGAGACAGGGGGTTACGAGCAGTACTTC. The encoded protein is CASSETGGYEQYF.

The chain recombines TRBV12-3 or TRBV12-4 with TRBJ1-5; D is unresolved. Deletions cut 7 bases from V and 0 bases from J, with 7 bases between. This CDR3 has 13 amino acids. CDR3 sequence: CASNEHSNQPQHF. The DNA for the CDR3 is TGTGCCAGCAATGAACATAGCAATCAGCCCCAGCATTTT.

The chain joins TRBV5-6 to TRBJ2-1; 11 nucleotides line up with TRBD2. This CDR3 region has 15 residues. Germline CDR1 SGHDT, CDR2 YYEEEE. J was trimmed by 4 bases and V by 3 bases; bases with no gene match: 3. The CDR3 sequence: CASSSGTSGYNEQFF. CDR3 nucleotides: TGTGCCAGCAGCTCCGGGACTAGCGGATACAATGAGCAGTTCTTC.

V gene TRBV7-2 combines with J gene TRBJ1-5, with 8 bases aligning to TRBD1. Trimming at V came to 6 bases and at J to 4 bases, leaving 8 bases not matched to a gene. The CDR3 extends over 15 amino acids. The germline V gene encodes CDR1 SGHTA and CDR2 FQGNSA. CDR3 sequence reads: CASSERDRPNQPQHF. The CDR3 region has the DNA TGTGCCAGCAGTGAAAGGGACAGGCCTAATCAGCCCCAGCATTTT.